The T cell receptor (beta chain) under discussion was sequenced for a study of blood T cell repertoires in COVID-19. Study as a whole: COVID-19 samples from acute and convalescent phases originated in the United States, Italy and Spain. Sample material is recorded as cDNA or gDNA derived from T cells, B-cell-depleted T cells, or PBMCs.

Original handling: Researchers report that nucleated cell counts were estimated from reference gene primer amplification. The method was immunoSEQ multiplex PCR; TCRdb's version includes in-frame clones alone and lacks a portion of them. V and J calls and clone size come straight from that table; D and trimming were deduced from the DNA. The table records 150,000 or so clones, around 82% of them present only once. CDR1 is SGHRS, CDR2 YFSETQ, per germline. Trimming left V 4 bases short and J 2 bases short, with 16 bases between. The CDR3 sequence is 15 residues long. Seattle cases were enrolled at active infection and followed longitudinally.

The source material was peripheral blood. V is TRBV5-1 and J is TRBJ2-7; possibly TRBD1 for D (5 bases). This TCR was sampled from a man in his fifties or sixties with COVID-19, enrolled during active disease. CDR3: CASSPARQFTYEQYF. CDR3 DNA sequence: TGCGCCAGCAGCCCGGCTCGACAGTTTACCTACGAGCAGTACTTC.